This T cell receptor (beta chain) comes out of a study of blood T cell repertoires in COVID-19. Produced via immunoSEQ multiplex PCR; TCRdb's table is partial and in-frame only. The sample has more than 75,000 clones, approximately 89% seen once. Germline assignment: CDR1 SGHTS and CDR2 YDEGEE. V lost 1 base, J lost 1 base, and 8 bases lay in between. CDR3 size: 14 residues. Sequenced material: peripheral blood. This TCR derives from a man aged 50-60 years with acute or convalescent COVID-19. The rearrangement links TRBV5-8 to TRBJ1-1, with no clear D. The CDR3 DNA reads TGTGCCAGCAGCTTGTTCCGGTGGAACACTGAAGCTTTCTTT. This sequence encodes CASSLFRWNTEAFF.